These 17 T cell receptor beta chains came from one sample sequenced in a study of cytomegalovirus exposure and HLA in healthy donors. The repertoire was sequenced with immunoSEQ multiplex PCR; TCRdb's copy has only in-frame clones and lacks some. Counted here are about 250,000 clones, about 90% occurring once; the ten biggest clones make up approximately 12%. The sequencing sample was made of PBMCs. The receptors shown here come from a man between 18 and 35 years old in good health and CMV-seropositive.

This clone was observed once. V is TRBV6-5 and J is TRBJ2-7, with 9 positions matching TRBD1. V lost 6 bases and J lost 4; bases outside the gene matches: 4. From germline, CDR1 is MNHEY and CDR2 SVGAGI. CDR3 length equals 13 residues. The chain's CDR3 is CASSRDRVYEQYF. The CDR3 DNA follows: TGTGCCAGCAGCAGGGACAGGGTGTACGAGCAGTACTTC.

V gene TRBV28 combines with J gene TRBJ1-2; TRBD1 agrees at 7 bases. With V trimmed by 5 bases and J by 5 bases, 11 bases remained unmatched. CDR1 and CDR2 from the germline V gene are MDHEN and SYDVKM. CDR3 length: 15 amino acids. CDR3 in DNA: TGTGCCAGCAGTCCGACAGGGAGTGTGGTTTATGGCTACACCTTC. Translation gives CASSPTGSVVYGYTF.

The rearrangement joins TRBV6-4 to TRBJ2-1; perhaps TRBD2 as D (5 bases). CDR1 and CDR2 from the germline V gene are MRHNA and SNTAGT. Trimming took 5 bases from V and 7 from J, leaving 18 bases between them. This CDR3 comprises 15 residues. CDR3 residues: CASSPLAGEENEQFF. DNA for the CDR3: TGTGCCAGCAGTCCCTTGGCGGGTGAGGAAAATGAGCAGTTCTTC.

The chain has TRBV7-9 and TRBJ2-3; D possibly matches TRBD1 or TRBD2 (5 bases each). With 1 base removed from V and 4 bases from J, the gap between germline ends came to 12 bases. The V gene's germline CDR1 is SEHNR and CDR2 FQNEAQ (reference sequence). The CDR3 totals 15 residues. This CDR3 is CASSLGRQGADTQYF. CDR3 coding DNA: TGTGCCAGCAGCTTAGGTCGCCAGGGAGCAGATACGCAGTATTTT.

V and J are TRBV7-2 and TRBJ2-7, with D hard to call. Trimming left V 1 base short and J 7 bases short, with 17 bases between. This CDR3 has 15 residues. From germline, CDR1 is SGHTA and CDR2 FQGNSA. The CDR3 nucleotides read TGTGCCAGCAGCTTAGTATTCCACTCAAGTGGAGAGCAGTACTTC. This sequence encodes CASSLVFHSSGEQYF.

This clone was seen a few times. V usage is TRBV2 and J usage is TRBJ1-5, with no clear D. The V gene lost 4 bases and the J gene lost 0 bases, with 16 bases spanning the gap. CDR1 is SNHLY and CDR2 is FYNNEI in the germline V gene. This CDR3 region has 17 residues. The CDR3 loop is CASSGGGSLYSNQPQHF. The CDR3 region has the DNA TGTGCCAGCAGTGGTGGAGGATCCCTCTATAGCAATCAGCCCCAGCATTTT.

Note on this clone: Distinct nucleotide sequences in the sample also encode this CDR3. This chain connects TRBV15 to TRBJ1-2, with D hard to call. Germline CDR1 and CDR2: LNHNV and YYDKDF (reference sequence). CDR3 length: 14 residues. With 0 bases removed from V and 6 bases from J, the gap between germline ends came to 11 bases. The CDR3 is CATSRDRTGNGYTF. Written as DNA, the CDR3 is TGTGCCACCAGCAGAGATCGGACGGGAAATGGCTACACCTTC.

The chain uses TRBV2 and TRBJ1-1, with a tentative D call TRBD1 (6 bases). The V end lost 7 bases, the J end lost 5 bases, and 14 bases lay between the germline ends. The germline gives CDR1 SNHLY, CDR2 FYNNEI. The CDR3 length is 13 residues. CDR3 nucleotides: TGTGCCAGCAATGGGGAGGGGGGAACTGAAGCTTTCTTT. Its translation: CASNGEGGTEAFF. The entire variable domain, with the rest obtained from reference TRBV2 and TRBJ1-1, is as follows: EPEVTQTPSHQVTQMGQEVILRCVPISNHLYFYWYRQILGQKVEFLVSFYNNEISEKSEIFDDQFSVERPDGSNFTLKIRSTKLEDSAMYFCASNGEGGTEAFFGQGTRLTVV.

The chain links TRBV6-1 to TRBJ1-5; 7 bases align to TRBD1. Germline V lookup: CDR1 MNHNS, CDR2 SASEGT. The length of the CDR3 is 13 residues. The junction had 3 bases not matched to a gene; V was cut back by 4 bases and J by 6 bases. The CDR3 DNA reads TGTGCCAGCAGTGTACAGGGGTTTCAGCCCCAGCATTTT. This sequence encodes CASSVQGFQPQHF.

The V and J genes are TRBV29-1 and TRBJ1-2; D not resolved. From germline, CDR1 is SQVTM and CDR2 ANQGSEA. The germline V and J ends were trimmed by 7 bases and 8 bases, with 20 bases remaining between them. The length of the CDR3 is 13 residues. Written as DNA, the CDR3 is TGCAGCGCTGGGATAACCCGATTCGGGGGCTACACCTTC. Translated: CSAGITRFGGYTF.

This chain connects TRBV5-4 to TRBJ2-7; 7 nucleotides align to TRBD2. Germline CDR1 SGHNT, CDR2 YYREEE (reference sequence). The CDR3 sequence is 15 residues long. Unmatched junction bases numbered 5, after V lost 0 bases and J lost 2 bases. CDR3 DNA: TGTGCCAGCAGCTTGGGCGGGACTACGACCTACGAGCAGTACTTC. It is translated as CASSLGGTTTYEQYF.

CDR3 bases: TGCGCCAGCAGCTTGACACGAGGCTACGAGCAGTACTTC. This gives the protein CASSLTRGYEQYF. The V gene is TRBV5-1, the J gene TRBJ2-7; D call uncertain. The CDR3 has 13 amino acids. Germline loops: CDR1 SGHRS, CDR2 YFSETQ. The V end lost 1 base, the J end lost 3 bases, and 8 bases lay between the germline ends.

DNA of the CDR3: TGTGCCACCAGCATAAGGACTAGCGGATACTACGAGCAGTACTTC. Encoded protein: CATSIRTSGYYEQYF. The chain links TRBV15 to TRBJ2-7, with 10 bases identical to TRBD2. Germline V CDR1 and CDR2: LNHNV, YYDKDF (reference sequence). With 4 bases clipped from V and 3 bases from J, the junction kept 6 bases outside the gene matches. The CDR3 spans 15 residues.

The chain uses TRBV27 and TRBJ2-7; 8 bases line up with TRBD2. The CDR3 is 16 residues long. The V gene's germline CDR1 is MNHEY and CDR2 SMNVEV (reference sequence). V shed 2 bases, J shed 2 bases, and the junction held 8 bases outside the gene matches. CDR3 nucleotides: TGTGCCAGCAGTTTAACGAGCGGGAGTGGCCCCTACGAGCAGTACTTC. It encodes CASSLTSGSGPYEQYF.

The V and J genes are TRBV6-5 and TRBJ2-1, with 7 bases that match TRBD2. Germline CDR1 reads MNHEY; CDR2 reads SVGAGI. After removal of 7 bases from V and 6 bases from J, the junction contained 6 bases not matched to a gene. The CDR3 runs to 13 residues. CDR3 protein: CASTRASGNEQFF. CDR3 in DNA: TGTGCCAGCACGAGGGCTAGCGGCAATGAGCAGTTCTTC.

The chain couples TRBV6-5 to TRBJ2-7; 7 bases match TRBD2. CDR3 length: 13 amino acids. Per the germline V gene, CDR1 is MNHEY and CDR2 is SVGAGI. Trimming removed 8 bases from V and 5 bases from J; junction bases left unmatched: 9. This chain's CDR3 is CASSTGGSHEQYF. The CDR3 coding sequence is TGTGCCAGCTCGACCGGGGGGTCCCACGAGCAGTACTTC.

The chain joins TRBV5-6 to TRBJ2-2; 7 bases map to TRBD1. V dropped 4 bases and J dropped 6; count of bases not matched to a gene: 6. CDR3 length: 14 amino acids. The germline CDR1 and CDR2 sequences are SGHDT and YYEEEE. The CDR3 bases are TGTGCCAGCAGCCGTACTCAGGGGGCCGGGGAGCTGTTTTTT. Encoded protein: CASSRTQGAGELFF.